The clone carrying this TCR beta chain showed up many times. Its target is unknown. The data derive from a study of identical twins. Findings and limits, study-wide: It was out-of-frame TCR alpha sharing in monozygotic twins that models underestimated.

Unique molecular identifiers were present on the cDNA, and a universal primer site came from template switching. TCRdb analysed the 5' RACE reads with MiXCR anew, one entry per CDR3 protein. The sample records some 500,000 distinct CDR3 sequences, 14% being singletons. V lost 4 bases and J lost 8, with 19 bases in between. The CDR3 sequence is 15 residues long. Germline V gene sequence: CDR1 SGDLS, CDR2 YYNGEE. The sample was also reused in another study, on yellow fever vaccine responses in identical twins. That investigation notes: The authors reported partly convergent, partly personalized vaccine responses in identical twins.

What was sequenced was CD4+ T cells sorted from blood. The TCR sequence derives from a woman younger than 30 in good health. The rearrangement links TRBV9 to TRBJ2-1; D gene uncertain. CDR3 DNA sequence: TGTGCCAGCAGCCCACCCGGGCGAAGGAACGATGAGCAGTTCTTC. Amino acid sequence: CASSPPGRRNDEQFF.